The clone carrying this T cell receptor beta chain was observed at least ten times. The antigen remains undetermined. This sample stems from a study of siplizumab effects on memory and regulatory T cells. V lost 5 bases, J lost 6 bases, and 13 bases stayed unmatched. The CDR3 contains 15 residues. CDR1 is MNHEY, CDR2 SVGAGI, per germline. Unstimulated naive, memory, effector memory and TEMRA subsets were subjected to sequencing in three donor pairs. Sequenced by immunoSEQ multiplex PCR; TCRdb stores in-frame clones only, minus some. The table includes under 70,000 clones, 65% to 80% detected once. Overall study findings and caveats: A naive or memory phenotype could not be assigned to roughly 80-96% of the proliferating CD4+ or CD8+ clones. There appeared to be greater diversity in naive T cells than in memory cells, and naive T cells seemed major contributors to the alloresponse. Alloreactive sequences tracing back to unstimulated CD4+ memory cells were significantly reduced by siplizumab.

The V call is TRBV6-5, the J call TRBJ2-7; 7 nucleotides agree with TRBD2. Material for sequencing was memory CD4+ T cells sorted from blood. This TCR came from a human donor in good health. The CDR3 coding sequence is TGTGCCAGCAGTCCGATGGGAGGGGCCCTCTCCGAGCAGTACTTC. Protein: CASSPMGGALSEQYF.